This TCR beta chain was sequenced in a study of blood T cell repertoires in COVID-19. Study overall: T cells, B-cell-depleted T cells, or PBMCs supplied cDNA or gDNA.

The trim removed 0 bases at V and 3 bases at J, leaving 6 bases unmatched. Germline V gene data show CDR1 as LGHDT and CDR2 as YNNKEL (reference sequence). This CDR3 has 17 residues. Generated by immunoSEQ multiplex PCR, the TCRdb table keeps only in-frame clones and is missing some. The sample holds 150,000 to 200,000 clones, about 88% seen once. Which cohort a participant joined came from the clinical history participants gave. Sequencing was done on a sample of PBMCs or T cells enriched from blood (not recorded which). The J gene is TRBJ2-3, the V gene TRBV3-1 (or the pseudogene TRBV3-2); 10 bases fit TRBD2. The source is a human donor with acute COVID-19. The donor label of this sample is uncertain. The CDR3 is CASSQDRTSGDTDTQYF. As DNA, the CDR3 is TGTGCCAGCAGCCAAGATCGCACTAGCGGGGATACAGATACGCAGTATTTT.